This T cell receptor beta chain was captured in a study of OX40 agonist ivuxolimab in advanced cancers. Study details: Patients received the agonistic anti-OX40 (CD134) antibody ivuxolimab. Those treated in dose escalation had hepatocellular carcinoma, melanoma, renal cell cancer or head and neck cancer.

A word on this clone: What it binds is unknown.

The protocol was immunoSEQ multiplex PCR, while the TCRdb copy is restricted to in-frame clones and leaves out a portion. The sample consists of about 80,000 clones, roughly 91% of them appearing once. The CDR3 runs 14 residues. The germline CDR1 and CDR2 sequences are SGHAT and FQNNGV. The V and J ends lost 3 bases and 8 bases respectively, with 11 bases between them. Whole-study results and caveats: Average numbers of expanded clones were greater in CD8+ T cells than in CD4+.

This receptor was obtained from an adult with an advanced solid tumor such as melanoma, head and neck, liver or kidney cancer. The rearrangement joins TRBV11-2 to TRBJ1-6; a possible D gene is TRBD1 (6 bases). Sequencing used CD4+ or CD8+ T cells sorted from blood, obtained in a trial of the OX40 agonist ivuxolimab. CDR3 DNA: TGTGCCAGCAGCTTGACAGGATTTGATTCACCCCTCCACTTT. Encoded protein: CASSLTGFDSPLHF.